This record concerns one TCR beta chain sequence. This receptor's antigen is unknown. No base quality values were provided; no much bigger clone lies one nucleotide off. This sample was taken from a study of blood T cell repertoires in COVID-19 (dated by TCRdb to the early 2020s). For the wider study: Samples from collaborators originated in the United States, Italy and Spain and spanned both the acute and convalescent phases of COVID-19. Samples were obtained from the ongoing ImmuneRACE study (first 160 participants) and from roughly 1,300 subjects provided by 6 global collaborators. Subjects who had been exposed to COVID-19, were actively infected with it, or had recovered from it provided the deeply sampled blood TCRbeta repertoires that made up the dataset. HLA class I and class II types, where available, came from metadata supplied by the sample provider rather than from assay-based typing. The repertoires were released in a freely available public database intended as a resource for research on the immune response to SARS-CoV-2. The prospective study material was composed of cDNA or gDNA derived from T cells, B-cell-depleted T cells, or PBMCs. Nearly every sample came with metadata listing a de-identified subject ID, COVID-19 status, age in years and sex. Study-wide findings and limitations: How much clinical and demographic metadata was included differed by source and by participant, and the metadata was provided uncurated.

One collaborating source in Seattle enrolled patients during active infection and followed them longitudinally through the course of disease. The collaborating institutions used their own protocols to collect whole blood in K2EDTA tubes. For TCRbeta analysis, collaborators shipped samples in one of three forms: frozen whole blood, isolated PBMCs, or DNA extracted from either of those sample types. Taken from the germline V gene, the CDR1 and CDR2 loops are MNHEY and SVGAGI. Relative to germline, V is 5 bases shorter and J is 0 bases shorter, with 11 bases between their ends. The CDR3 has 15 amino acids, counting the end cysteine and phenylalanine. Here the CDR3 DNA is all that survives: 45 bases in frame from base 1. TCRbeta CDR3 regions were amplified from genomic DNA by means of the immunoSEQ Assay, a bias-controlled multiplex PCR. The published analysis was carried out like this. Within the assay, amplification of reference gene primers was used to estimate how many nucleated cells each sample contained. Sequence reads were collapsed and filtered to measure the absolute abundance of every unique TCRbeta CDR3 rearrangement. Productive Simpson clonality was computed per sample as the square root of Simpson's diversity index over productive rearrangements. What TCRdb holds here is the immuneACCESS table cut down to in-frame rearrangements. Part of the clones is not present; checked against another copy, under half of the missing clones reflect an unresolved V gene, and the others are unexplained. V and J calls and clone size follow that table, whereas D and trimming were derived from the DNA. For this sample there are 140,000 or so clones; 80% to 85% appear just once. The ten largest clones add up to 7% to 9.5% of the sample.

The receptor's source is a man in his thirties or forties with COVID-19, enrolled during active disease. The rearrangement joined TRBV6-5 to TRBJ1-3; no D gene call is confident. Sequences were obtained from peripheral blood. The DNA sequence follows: TGTGCCAGCAGTACTCGGTCCCTCTCTGGAAACACCATATATTTT. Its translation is CASSTRSLSGNTIYF.